This T cell receptor beta chain was sequenced during a study of T-cell reconstitution after alpha-beta-depleted transplantation in children. This clonotype appeared many times. V lost 5 bases and J lost 5; bases outside the gene matches: 23. Per germline, CDR1 DFQATT and CDR2 SNEGSKA (reference sequence). CDR3 length equals 18 residues. Unique molecular identifiers tagged the TCRbeta library. TCRdb redid the calling of the PCR reads with MiXCR, one entry per CDR3 protein. Of roughly 590,000 distinct CDR3 sequences listed, around 17% are singletons. The chain carries TRBV20-1 and TRBJ2-7; 8 bases fit TRBD1. This specimen was PBMCs from the stem cell graft donor, taken from the stem cell graft. The sequence derives from a human donor who donated a stem cell graft to a child with acute myeloid leukemia. CDR3 in amino acids: CSASSGWAPGQDGNEQYF. The CDR3, as DNA: TGCAGTGCTTCCTCCGGGTGGGCCCCGGGACAGGACGGTAACGAGCAGTACTTC.